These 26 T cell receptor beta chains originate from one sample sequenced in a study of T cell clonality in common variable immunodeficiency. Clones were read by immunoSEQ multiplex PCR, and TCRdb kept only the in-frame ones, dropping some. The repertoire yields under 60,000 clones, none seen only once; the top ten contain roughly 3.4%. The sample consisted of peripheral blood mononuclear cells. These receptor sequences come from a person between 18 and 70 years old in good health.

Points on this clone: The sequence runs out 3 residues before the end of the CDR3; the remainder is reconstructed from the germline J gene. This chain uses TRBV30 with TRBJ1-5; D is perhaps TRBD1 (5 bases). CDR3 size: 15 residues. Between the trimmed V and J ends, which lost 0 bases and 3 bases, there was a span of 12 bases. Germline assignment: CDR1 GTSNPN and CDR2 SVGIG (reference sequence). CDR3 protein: CAWSVFGGHNQPQHF. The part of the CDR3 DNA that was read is TGTGCCTGGAGTGTTTTCGGCGGACACAATCAGCCC. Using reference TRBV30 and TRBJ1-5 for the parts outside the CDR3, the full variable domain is SQTIHQWPATLVQPVGSPLSLECTVEGTSNPNLYWYRQAAGRGLQLLFYSVGIGQISSEVPQNLSASRPQDRQFILSSKKLLLSDSGFYLCAWSVFGGHNQPQHFGDGTRLSIL.

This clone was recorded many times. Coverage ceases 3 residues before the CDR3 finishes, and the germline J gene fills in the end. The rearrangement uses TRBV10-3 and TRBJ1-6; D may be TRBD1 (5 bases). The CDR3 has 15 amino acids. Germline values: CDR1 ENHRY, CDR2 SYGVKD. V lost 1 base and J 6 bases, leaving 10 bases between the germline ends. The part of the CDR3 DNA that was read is TGTGCCATCAGTGAGTTGCAGGGTGGTAATTCACCC. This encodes CAISELQGGNSP. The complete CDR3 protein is CAISELQGGNSPLHF.

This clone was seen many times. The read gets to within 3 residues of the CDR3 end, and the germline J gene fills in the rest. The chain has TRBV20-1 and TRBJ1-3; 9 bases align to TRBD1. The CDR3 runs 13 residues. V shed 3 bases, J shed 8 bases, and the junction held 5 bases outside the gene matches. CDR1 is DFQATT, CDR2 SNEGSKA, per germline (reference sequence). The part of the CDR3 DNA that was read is TGCAGTGCTAGTTGGACAGGGGTAGACACC. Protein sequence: CSASWTGVDT. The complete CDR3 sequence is CSASWTGVDTIYF.

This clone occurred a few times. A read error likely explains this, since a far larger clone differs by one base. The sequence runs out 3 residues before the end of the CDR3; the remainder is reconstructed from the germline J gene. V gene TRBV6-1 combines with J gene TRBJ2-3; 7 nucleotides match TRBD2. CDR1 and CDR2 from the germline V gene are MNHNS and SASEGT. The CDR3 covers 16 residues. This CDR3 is CATSEGVGGGTDTQYF. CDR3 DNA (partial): TGTGCCACCAGTGAAGGGGTGGGAGGGGGCACAGATACG.

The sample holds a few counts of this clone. CDR3: CASSDPFDRGTEAFF. The DNA read from the CDR3 is TGCGCCAGCAGTGACCCGTTTGACAGGGGCACTGAA. The chain recombines TRBV10-2 with TRBJ1-1, with 8 bases aligning to TRBD1. The observed sequence ends 3 residues before the CDR3 terminus, with the missing tail filled in from the germline J gene. Germline-derived CDR1 and CDR2 are WSHSY and SAAADI. J was trimmed by 4 bases and V by 3 bases; bases with no gene match: 7. The CDR3 spans 15 residues.

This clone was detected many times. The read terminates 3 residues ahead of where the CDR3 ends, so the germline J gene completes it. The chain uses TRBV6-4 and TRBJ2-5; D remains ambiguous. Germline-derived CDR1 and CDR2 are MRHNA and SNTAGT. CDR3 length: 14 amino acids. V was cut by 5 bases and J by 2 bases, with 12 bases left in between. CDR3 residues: CASSPSWAQETQYF. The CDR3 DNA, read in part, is TGTGCCAGCAGTCCCTCTTGGGCTCAAGAGACC.

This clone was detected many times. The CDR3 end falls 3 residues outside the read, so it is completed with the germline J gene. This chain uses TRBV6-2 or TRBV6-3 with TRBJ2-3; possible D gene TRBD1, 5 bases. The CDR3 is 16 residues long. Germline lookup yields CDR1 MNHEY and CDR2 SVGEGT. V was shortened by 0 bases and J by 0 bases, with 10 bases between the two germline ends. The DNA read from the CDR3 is TGTGCCAGCAGTTACTCGATGGCAGGGAGCACAGATACG. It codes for CASSYSMAGSTDT. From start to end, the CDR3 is CASSYSMAGSTDTQYF.

CDR3: CASSSGGLSYDYTF. CDR3 DNA (partial): TGTGCCAGCAGTTCCGGGGGACTCTCCTACGAC. The chain has TRBV6-2 or TRBV6-3 and TRBJ1-2; TRBD1 is a possible D gene (5 bases). The read ends 3 residues early relative to the CDR3; the germline J gene fills the gap. This CDR3 has 14 amino acids. Germline lookup yields CDR1 MNHEY and CDR2 SVGEGT.

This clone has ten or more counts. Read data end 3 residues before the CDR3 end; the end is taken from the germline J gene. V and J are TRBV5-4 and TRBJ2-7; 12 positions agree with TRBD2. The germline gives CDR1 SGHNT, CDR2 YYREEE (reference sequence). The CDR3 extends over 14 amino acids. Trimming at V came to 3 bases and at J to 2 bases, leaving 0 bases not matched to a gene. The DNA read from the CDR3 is TGTGCCAGCAGCTGGACTAGCGGGGCCTACGAG. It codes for CASSWTSGAYE. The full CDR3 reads CASSWTSGAYEQYF.

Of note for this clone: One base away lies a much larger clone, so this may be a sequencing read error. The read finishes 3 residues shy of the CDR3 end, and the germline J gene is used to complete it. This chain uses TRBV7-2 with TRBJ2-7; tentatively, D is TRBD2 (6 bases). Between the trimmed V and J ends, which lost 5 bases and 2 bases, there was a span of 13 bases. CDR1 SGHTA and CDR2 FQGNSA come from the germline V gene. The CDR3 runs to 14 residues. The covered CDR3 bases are TGTGCCAGCAGCACGGAAGCGGGCCCCTACGAG. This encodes CASSTEAGPYE. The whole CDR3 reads CASSTEAGPYEQYF.

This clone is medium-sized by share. This CDR3 is CASSPQGGYGYTF. The sequenced part of the CDR3 DNA is TGTGCCAGCAGTCCACAGGGTGGCTATGGC. V and J are TRBV6-2 or TRBV6-3 and TRBJ1-2; a weak D match, TRBD1 (6 bases). The CDR3 end is not reached by the read, which stops 3 residues before it; the germline J gene fills it in. This CDR3 has 13 amino acids. Trimming cost V 5 bases and J 4 bases, with 11 bases left between them. Looked up from germline, CDR1 is MNHEY and CDR2 is SVGEGT.

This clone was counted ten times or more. CDR3 DNA, as far as it was read: TGCAGCGTAGCACTAGCGGTTAGCACAGATACG. Residues: CSVALAVSTDT. In full, the CDR3 is CSVALAVSTDTQYF. The chain joins TRBV29-1 to TRBJ2-3; 8 bases are a match to TRBD2. The CDR3 end falls 3 residues outside the read, so it is completed with the germline J gene. CDR3 length: 14 residues. Per germline, CDR1 SQVTM and CDR2 ANQGSEA. V gave up 6 bases and J gave up 0 bases; unmatched junction bases: 5.

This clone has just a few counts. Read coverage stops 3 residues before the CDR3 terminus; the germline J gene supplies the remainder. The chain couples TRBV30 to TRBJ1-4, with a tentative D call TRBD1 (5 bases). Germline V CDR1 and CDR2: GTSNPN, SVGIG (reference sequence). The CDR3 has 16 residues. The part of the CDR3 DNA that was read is TGTGCCTGGACCCAAGACGGGAGCTCTGGGGCCAACGTA. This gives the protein CAWTQDGSSGANV. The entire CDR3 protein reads CAWTQDGSSGANVLFF.

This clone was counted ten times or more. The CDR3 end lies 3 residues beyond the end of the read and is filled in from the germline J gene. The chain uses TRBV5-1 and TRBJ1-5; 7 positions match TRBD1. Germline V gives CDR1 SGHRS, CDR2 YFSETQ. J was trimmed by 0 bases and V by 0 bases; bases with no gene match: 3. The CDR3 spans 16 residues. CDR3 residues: CASSLGDSNSNQPQHF. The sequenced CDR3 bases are TGCGCCAGCAGCTTGGGGGACAGCAATAGCAATCAGCCC.

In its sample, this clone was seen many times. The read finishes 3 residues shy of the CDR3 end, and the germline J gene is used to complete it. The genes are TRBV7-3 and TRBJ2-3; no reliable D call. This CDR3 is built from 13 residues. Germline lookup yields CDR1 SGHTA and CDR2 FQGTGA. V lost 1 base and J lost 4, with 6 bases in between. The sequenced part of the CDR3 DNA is TGTGCCAGCAGCTTAAAGGGCGCAGATACG. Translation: CASSLKGADT. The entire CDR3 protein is CASSLKGADTQYF.

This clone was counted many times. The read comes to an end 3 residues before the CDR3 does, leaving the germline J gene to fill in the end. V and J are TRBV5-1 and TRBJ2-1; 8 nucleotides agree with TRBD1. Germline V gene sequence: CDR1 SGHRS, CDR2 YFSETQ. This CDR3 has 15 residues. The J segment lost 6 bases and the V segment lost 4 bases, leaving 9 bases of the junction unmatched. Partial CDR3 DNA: TGCGCCAGCAGCGGGGGACAGGTTGGGCTCAATGAG. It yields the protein CASSGGQVGLNE. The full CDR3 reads CASSGGQVGLNEQFF.

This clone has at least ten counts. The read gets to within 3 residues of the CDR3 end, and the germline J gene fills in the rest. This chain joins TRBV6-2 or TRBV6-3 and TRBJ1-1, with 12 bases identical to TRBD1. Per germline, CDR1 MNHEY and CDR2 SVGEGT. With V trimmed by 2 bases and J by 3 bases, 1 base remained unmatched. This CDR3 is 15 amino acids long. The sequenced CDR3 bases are TGTGCCAGCAGTTACGGGACAGGGGGCCACACTGAA. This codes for CASSYGTGGHTE. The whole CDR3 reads CASSYGTGGHTEAFF.

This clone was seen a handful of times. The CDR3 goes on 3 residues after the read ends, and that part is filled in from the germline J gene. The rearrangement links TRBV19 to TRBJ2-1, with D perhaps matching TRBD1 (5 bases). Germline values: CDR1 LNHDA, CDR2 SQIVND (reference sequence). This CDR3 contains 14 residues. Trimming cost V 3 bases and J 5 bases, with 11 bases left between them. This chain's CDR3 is CASSIPGLNNEQFF. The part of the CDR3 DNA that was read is TGTGCCAGTAGTATTCCAGGGCTCAACAATGAG.

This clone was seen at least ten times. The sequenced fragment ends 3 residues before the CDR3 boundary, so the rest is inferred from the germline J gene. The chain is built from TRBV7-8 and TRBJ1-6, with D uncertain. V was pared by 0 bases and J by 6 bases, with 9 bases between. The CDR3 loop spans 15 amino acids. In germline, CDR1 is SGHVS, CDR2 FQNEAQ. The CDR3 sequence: CASSLAAGGNSPLHF. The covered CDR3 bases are TGTGCCAGCAGCTTAGCCGCAGGTGGTAATTCACCC.

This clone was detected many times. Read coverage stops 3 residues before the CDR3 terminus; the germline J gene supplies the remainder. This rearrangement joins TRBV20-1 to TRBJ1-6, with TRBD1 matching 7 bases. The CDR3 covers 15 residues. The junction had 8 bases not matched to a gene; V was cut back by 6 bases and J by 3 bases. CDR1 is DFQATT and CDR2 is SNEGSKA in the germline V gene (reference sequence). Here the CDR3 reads CSARPGTVYNSPLHF. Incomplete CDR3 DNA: TGCAGTGCCCGCCCTGGGACAGTCTATAATTCACCC.

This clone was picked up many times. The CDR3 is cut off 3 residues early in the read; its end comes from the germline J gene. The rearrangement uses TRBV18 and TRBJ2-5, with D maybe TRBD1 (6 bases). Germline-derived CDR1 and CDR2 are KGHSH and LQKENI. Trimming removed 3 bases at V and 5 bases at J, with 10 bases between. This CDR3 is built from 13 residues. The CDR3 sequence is CASSPGQGETQYF. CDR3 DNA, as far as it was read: TGTGCCAGCTCACCGGGACAAGGGGAGACC.

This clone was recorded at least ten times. The sequenced part of the CDR3 DNA is TGCAGTGCTGGACTAGCGGGAGTACCCTACGAG. It encodes CSAGLAGVPYE. From start to end, the CDR3 is CSAGLAGVPYEQYF. The V call is TRBV20-1, the J call TRBJ2-7; 13 nucleotides match TRBD2. The missing CDR3 end, 3 residues past where the read stops, is filled in from the germline J gene. The trim removed 5 bases at V and 2 bases at J, leaving 3 bases unmatched. This CDR3 comprises 14 residues. Germline V CDR1 and CDR2: DFQATT, SNEGSKA (reference sequence).

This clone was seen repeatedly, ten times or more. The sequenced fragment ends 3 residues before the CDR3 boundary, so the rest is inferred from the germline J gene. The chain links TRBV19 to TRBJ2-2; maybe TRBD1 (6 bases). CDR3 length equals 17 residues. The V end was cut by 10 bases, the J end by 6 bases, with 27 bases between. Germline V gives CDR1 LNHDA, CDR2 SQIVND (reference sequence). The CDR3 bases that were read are TGTGCCACCGCCCCGGGCACAGGGAATATTGGGTCCGGGGAG. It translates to CATAPGTGNIGSGE. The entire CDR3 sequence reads CATAPGTGNIGSGELFF. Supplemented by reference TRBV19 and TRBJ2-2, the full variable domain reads DGGITQSPKYLFRKEGQNVTLSCEQNLNHDAMYWYRQDPGQGLRLIYYSQIVNDFQKGDIAEGYSVSREKKESFPLTVTSAQKNPTAFYLCATAPGTGNIGSGELFFGEGSRLTVL.

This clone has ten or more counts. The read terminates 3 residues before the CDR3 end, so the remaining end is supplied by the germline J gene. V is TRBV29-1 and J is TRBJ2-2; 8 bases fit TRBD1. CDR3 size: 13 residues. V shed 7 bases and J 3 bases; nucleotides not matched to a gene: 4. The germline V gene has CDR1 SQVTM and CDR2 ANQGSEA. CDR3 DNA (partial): TGCAGCGCTGTGGACAGGGACACCGGGGAG. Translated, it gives CSAVDRDTGE. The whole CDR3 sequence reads CSAVDRDTGELFF.

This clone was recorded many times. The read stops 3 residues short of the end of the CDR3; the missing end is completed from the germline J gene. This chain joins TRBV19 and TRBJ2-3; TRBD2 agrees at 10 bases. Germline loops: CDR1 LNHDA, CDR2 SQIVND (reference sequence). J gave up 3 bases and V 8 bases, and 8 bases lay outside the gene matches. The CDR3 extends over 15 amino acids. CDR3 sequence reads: CASPRPGLATDTQYF. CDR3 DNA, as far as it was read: TGTGCCAGTCCAAGACCGGGACTAGCGACAGATACG.

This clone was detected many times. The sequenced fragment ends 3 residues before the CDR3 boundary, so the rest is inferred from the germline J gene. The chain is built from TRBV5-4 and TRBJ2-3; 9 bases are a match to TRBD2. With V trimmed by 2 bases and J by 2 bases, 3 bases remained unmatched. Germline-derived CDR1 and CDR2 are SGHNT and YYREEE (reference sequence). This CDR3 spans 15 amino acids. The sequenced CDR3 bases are TGTGCCAGCAGCTTCACTAGCGGGTACACAGATACG. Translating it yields CASSFTSGYTDT. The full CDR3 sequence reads CASSFTSGYTDTQYF.